A selection of T cell receptor beta chains follows, all from one sample in a study of blood T cell repertoires in COVID-19. Measured with immunoSEQ multiplex PCR; TCRdb has only the in-frame clones, and not every one. The data contain some 230,000 clones, about 88% of them singletons. Sequenced material: peripheral blood. These TCRs come from a man aged 45 to 65 who had recovered from COVID-19. CDR3s include the opening cysteine and the closing phenylalanine or tryptophan. Fields, in order: CDR3 length, J gene, D gene, V gene, clone size, CDR3 DNA, CDR3 protein. A D gene is named only where the DNA matches it firmly. Only part of the rows carry a size: once, few, many, or a class if the clone is expanded.

>15|TRBJ2-7|NA|TRBV4-1|NA
TGCGCCAGCAGCCAAGTTTTGGACTTCGCCTACGAGCAGTACTTC
CASSQVLDFAYEQYF
>17|TRBJ1-2|NA|TRBV27|NA
TGTGCCAGCAGTTTATCCCAGGGAGGGCCCCTAGTTGCTGGCTACACCTTC
CASSLSQGGPLVAGYTF
>16|TRBJ2-1|TRBD2|TRBV12-5|NA
TGTGCTAGTGCCCCCGAACTAGCGGGAGGCTGGAATGAGCAGTTCTTC
CASAPELAGGWNEQFF
>13|TRBJ2-7|NA|TRBV7-6|once
TGTGCCAGCAGTCTCTCCGGGGGGCTGGAGCAGTACTTC
CASSLSGGLEQYF
>14|TRBJ1-2|NA|TRBV7-2|NA
TGTGCCAGCAGCTTGGCGGGGGCGGGCTATGGCTACACCTTC
CASSLAGAGYGYTF
>20|TRBJ2-2|TRBD2|TRBV4-1|NA
TGCGCCAGCAGTACACCCCCTTCAAAGAAACTAGCGGGGAACACCGGGGAGCTGTTTTTT
CASSTPPSKKLAGNTGELFF
>14|TRBJ1-5|TRBD1|TRBV4-2|once
TGTGCCAGCAGCCCTGGGACAGGGATTCAGCCCCAGCATTTT
CASSPGTGIQPQHF
>12|TRBJ1-2|NA|TRBV9|NA
TGTGCCAGCAGCGCAATTAACTATGGCTACACCTTC
CASSAINYGYTF
>12|TRBJ1-4|NA|TRBV6-5|NA
TGTGCCAGCAGGGGGGCCGGTGAAAAACTGTTTTTT
CASRGAGEKLFF
>12|TRBJ1-1|NA|TRBV18|NA
TGTGCCAGCTCGCGGGATGTGACTGAAGCTTTCTTT
CASSRDVTEAFF
>16|TRBJ2-5|NA|TRBV5-1|few
TGCGCCAGCAGCTTGGGGATAGCGGTGTTCCAAGAGACCCAGTACTTC
CASSLGIAVFQETQYF
>15|TRBJ2-5|TRBD2|TRBV7-9|NA
TGTGCCAGCAGCTTAGGGACTAGCGGAAAAGAGACCCAGTACTTC
CASSLGTSGKETQYF
>17|TRBJ2-7|TRBD2|TRBV27|NA
TGTGCCAGCAGAAGACCCCGGACTAGCGGGAGGGCCGACGAGCAGTACTTC
CASRRPRTSGRADEQYF
>13|TRBJ2-7|NA|TRBV19|NA
TGTGCCAGTAGCCGACAGGACACCTACGAGCAGTACTTC
CASSRQDTYEQYF
>15|TRBJ1-1|NA|TRBV19|NA
TGTGCCAGTAGTACCCCCTTCAGGGGCCGAACTGAAGCTTTCTTT
CASSTPFRGRTEAFF
>12|TRBJ2-7|NA|TRBV2|NA
TGTGCCAGCAGAGGGGGCTCCTACGAGCAGTACTTC
CASRGGSYEQYF
>17|TRBJ2-4|NA|TRBV28|once
TGTGCCAGCAGTTTCCCCCGGACAGAGATAGCCAAAAACATTCAGTACTTC
CASSFPRTEIAKNIQYF
>15|TRBJ2-7|TRBD1|TRBV19|NA
TGTGCCAGTAGTATTTATCTTGACAGGGGGCAGGAGCAGTACTTC
CASSIYLDRGQEQYF
>16|TRBJ1-3|NA|TRBV5-1|NA
TGCGCCAGCAGTTACGCAGTGGGGGGCTCTGGAAACACCATATATTTT
CASSYAVGGSGNTIYF
>16|TRBJ1-3|NA|TRBV11-2|NA
TGTGCCAGCGGGGGGGGTGCCTTCAACTCTGGAAACACCATATATTTT
CASGGGAFNSGNTIYF
>14|TRBJ2-1|TRBD2|TRBV25-1|NA
TGTGCCAGCAGCTATAGCGGGCGCTACAATGAGCAGTTCTTC
CASSYSGRYNEQFF
>15|TRBJ2-5|TRBD2|TRBV5-1|NA
TGCGCCAGCCACACGACTAGCGGGGCAAAAGAGACCCAGTACTTC
CASHTTSGAKETQYF
>14|TRBJ2-7|TRBD1|TRBV19|NA
TGTGCCAGTAGTAACTGGACAGGATTACTCGAGCAGTACTTC
CASSNWTGLLEQYF
>15|TRBJ2-7|NA|TRBV27|NA
TGTGCCAGCAGTTTCCTCCCACTAGAGACGTACGAGCAGTACTTC
CASSFLPLETYEQYF